The sample holds many counts of the clone carrying this T cell receptor (beta chain). The data stem from a study of metastatic and nonmetastatic thyroid tumors. TCRdb re-processed the PCR reads through MiXCR. Of 15,000 or so clones listed, approximately 14% are singletons. The CDR3 contains 14 residues. CDR1 and CDR2 from the germline V gene are MGHRA and YSYEKL. Trimming removed 4 bases at V and 2 bases at J, with 9 bases between. Thyroid surgery had not been preceded by any treatment in any patient. The TCR was taken from a female donor with papillary thyroid cancer or a benign thyroid nodule (not recorded which). Some clones in this sample may be carry-over from other donors' samples. Sequenced: blood. The chain has TRBV4-1 and TRBJ1-3, with a tentative D call TRBD1 (6 bases). The CDR3: CASSPWTAGNTIYF. As DNA, the CDR3 is TGCGCCAGCAGCCCCTGGACAGCTGGAAACACCATATATTTT.